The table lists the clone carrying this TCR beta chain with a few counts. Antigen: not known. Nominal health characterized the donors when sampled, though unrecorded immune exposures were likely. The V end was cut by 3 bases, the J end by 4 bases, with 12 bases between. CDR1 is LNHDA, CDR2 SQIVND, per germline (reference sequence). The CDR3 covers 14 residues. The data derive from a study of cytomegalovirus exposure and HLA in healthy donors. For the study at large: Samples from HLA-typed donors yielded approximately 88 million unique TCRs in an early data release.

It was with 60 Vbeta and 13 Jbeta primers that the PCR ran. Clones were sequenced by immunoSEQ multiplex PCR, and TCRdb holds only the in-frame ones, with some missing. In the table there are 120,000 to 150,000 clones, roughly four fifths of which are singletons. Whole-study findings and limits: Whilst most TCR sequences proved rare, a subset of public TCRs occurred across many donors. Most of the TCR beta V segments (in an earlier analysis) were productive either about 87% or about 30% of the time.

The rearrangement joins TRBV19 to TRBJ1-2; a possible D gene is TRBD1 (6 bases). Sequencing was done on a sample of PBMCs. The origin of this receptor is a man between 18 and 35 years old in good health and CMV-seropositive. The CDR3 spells CASSIRGRGYGYTF. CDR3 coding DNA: TGTGCCAGTAGTATCAGGGGTCGCGGCTATGGCTACACCTTC.